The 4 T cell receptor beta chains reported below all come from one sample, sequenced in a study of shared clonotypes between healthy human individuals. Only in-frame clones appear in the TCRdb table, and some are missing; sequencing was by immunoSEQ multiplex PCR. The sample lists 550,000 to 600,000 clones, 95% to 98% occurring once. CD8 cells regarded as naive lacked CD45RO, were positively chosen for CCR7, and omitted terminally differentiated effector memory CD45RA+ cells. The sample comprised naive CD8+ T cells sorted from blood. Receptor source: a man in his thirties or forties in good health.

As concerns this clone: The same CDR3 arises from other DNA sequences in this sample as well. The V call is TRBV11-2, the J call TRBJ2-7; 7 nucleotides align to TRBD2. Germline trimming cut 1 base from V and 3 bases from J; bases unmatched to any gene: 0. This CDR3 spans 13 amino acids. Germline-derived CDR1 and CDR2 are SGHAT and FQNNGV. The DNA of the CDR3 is TGTGCCAGCAGCTTAGGCGGGGGCTACGAGCAGTACTTC. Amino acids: CASSLGGGYEQYF. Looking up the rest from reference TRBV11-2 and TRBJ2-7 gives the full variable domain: EAGVAQSPRYKIIEKRQSVAFWCNPISGHATLYWYQQILGQGPKLLIQFQNNGVVDDSQLPKDRFSAERLKGVDSTLKIQPAKLEDSAVYLCASSLGGGYEQYFGPGTRLTVT.

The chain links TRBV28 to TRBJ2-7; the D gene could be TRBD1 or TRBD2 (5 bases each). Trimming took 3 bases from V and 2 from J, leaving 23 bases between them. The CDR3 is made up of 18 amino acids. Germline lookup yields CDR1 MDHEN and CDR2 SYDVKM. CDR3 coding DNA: TGTGCCAGCAGTTTTACGGGTCGAGGTGGGGGTCTTACCTACGAGCAGTACTTC. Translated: CASSFTGRGGGLTYEQYF.

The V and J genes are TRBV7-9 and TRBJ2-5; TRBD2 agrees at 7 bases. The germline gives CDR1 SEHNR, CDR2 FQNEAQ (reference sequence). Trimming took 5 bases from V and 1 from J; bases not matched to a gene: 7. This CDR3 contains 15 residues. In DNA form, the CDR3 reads TGTGCCAGCAGCGAACCTAGCGGACCCCAAGAGACCCAGTACTTC. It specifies CASSEPSGPQETQYF.

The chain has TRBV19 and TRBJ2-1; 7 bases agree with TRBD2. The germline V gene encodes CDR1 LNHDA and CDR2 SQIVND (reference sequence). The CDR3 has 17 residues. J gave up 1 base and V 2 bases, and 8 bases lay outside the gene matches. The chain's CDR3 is CASSIFGGGDSYNEQFF. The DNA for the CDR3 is TGTGCCAGTAGTATATTCGGGGGAGGGGATTCCTACAATGAGCAGTTCTTC.